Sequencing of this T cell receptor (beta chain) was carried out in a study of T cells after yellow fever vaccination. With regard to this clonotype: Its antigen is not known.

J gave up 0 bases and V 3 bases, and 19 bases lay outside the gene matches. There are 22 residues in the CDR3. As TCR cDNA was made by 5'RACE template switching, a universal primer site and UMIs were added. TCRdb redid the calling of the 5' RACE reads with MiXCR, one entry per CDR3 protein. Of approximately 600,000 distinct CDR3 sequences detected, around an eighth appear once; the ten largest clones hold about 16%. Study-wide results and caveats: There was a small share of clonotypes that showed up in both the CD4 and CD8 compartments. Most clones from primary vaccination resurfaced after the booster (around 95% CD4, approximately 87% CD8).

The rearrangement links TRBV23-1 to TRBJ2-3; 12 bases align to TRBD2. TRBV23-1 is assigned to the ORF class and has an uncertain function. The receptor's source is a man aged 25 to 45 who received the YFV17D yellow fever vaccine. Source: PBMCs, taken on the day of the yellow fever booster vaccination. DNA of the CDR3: TGCGCCAGCAGTCAGCAACCCTGGACTAGCGGGAAGTTTAAGGCTAGCACAGATACGCAGTATTTT. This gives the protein CASSQQPWTSGKFKASTDTQYF.